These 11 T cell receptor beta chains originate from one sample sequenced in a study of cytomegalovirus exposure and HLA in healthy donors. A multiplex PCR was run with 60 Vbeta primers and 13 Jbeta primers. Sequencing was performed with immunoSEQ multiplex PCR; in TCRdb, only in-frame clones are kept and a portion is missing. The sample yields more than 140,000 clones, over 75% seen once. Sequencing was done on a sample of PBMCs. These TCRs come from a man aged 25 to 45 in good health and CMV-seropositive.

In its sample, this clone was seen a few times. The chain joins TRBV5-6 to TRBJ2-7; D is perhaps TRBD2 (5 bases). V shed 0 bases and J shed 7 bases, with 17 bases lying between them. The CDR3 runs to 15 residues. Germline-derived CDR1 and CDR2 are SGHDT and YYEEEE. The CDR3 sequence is CASSLAVDSWGEQYF. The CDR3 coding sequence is TGTGCCAGCAGCTTGGCTGTGGACTCCTGGGGTGAGCAGTACTTC.

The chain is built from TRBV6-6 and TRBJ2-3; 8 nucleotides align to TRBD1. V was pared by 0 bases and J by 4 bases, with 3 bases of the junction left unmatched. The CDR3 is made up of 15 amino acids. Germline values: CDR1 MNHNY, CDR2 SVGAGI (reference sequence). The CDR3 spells CASSYSGQGADTQYF. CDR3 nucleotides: TGTGCCAGCAGTTACTCTGGACAGGGAGCAGATACGCAGTATTTT.

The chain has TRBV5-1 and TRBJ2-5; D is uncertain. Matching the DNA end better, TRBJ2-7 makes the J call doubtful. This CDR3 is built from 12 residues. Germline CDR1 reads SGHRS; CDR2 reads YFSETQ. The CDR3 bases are TGCGCCAGCAGCTTTTCGTCCTACGAGCAGTACTTC. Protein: CASSFSSYEQYF.

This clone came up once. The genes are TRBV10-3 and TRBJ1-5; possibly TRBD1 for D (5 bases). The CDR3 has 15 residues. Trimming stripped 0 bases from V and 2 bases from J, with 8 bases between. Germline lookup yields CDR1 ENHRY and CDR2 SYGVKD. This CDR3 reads CAISESGVGNQPQHF. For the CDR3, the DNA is TGTGCCATCAGTGAGTCAGGGGTGGGCAATCAGCCCCAGCATTTT.

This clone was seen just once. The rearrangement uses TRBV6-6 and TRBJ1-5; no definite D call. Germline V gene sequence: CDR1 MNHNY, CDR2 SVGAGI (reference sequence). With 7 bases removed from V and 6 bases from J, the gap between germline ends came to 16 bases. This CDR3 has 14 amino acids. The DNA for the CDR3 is TGTGCCAGCAAGAGTGACACCCCGACTCAGCCCCAGCATTTT. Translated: CASKSDTPTQPQHF.

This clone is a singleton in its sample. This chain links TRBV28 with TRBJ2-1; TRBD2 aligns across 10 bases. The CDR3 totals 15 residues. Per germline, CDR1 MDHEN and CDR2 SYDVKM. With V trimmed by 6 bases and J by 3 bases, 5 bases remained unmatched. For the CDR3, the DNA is TGTGCCAGCAGAATCGCTAGCGGGAGCTACAATGAGCAGTTCTTC. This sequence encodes CASRIASGSYNEQFF.

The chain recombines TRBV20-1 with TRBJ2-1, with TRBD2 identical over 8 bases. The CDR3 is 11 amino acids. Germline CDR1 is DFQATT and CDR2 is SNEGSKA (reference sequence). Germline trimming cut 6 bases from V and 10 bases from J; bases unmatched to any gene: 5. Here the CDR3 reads CSAREGREQFF. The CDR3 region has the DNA TGCAGTGCCCGGGAGGGCCGGGAGCAGTTCTTC.

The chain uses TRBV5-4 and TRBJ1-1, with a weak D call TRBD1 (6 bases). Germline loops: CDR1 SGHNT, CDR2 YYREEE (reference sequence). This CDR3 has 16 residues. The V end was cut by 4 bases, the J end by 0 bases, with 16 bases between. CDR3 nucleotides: TGTGCCAGCAGCGCCACAGGGAGTCCCATGAACACTGAAGCTTTCTTT. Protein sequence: CASSATGSPMNTEAFF.

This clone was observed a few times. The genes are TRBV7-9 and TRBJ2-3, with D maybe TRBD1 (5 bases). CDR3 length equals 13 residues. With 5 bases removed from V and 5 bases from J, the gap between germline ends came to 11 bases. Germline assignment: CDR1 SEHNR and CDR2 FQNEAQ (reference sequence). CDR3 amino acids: CASSDPREDTQYF. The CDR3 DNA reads TGTGCCAGCAGCGACCCCAGGGAAGATACGCAGTATTTT.

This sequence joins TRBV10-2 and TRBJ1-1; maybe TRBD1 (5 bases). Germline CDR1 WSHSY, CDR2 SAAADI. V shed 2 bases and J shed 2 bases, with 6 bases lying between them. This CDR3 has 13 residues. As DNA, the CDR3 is TGCGCCAGCAGTGAGGGACACAACACTGAAGCTTTCTTT. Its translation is CASSEGHNTEAFF.

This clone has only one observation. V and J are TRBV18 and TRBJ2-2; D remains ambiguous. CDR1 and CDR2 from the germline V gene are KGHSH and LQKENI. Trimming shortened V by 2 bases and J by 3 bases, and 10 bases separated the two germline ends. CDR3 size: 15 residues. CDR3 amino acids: CASSPRGPYTGELFF. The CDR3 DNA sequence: TGTGCCAGCTCACCAAGAGGCCCTTACACCGGGGAGCTGTTTTTT.